This T cell receptor beta chain was observed in a study of blood T cell repertoires in COVID-19. About the study: There were acute and convalescent COVID-19 samples, and they came from the United States, Italy and Spain. Sample material is recorded as cDNA or gDNA derived from T cells, B-cell-depleted T cells, or PBMCs.

J gave up 7 bases and V 5 bases, and 2 bases lay outside the gene matches. This CDR3 spans 13 amino acids. Germline CDR1 reads MNHEY; CDR2 reads SVGAGI. How the authors handled the data: Using reference gene primer amplification, nucleated cell counts were estimated. The assay was immunoSEQ multiplex PCR, and TCRdb's table has in-frame clones only and misses some. V and J calls and clone size follow that table, whereas D and trimming were derived from the DNA. Of approximately 120,000 clones listed, less than 85% are singletons. What was sequenced was peripheral blood. This sequence was found in a human donor in a cohort sampled during active or convalescent COVID-19. This chain links TRBV6-5 with TRBJ1-6, with TRBD1 matching over 7 bases. The CDR3: CASSRDRNSPLHF. The DNA for the CDR3 is TGTGCCAGCAGTCGGGACAGAAATTCACCCCTCCACTTT.